Each of the 32 T cell receptor beta chains below was sequenced from the same sample in a study of blood T cell repertoires in COVID-19. Assay used: immunoSEQ multiplex PCR; TCRdb lists only in-frame clones, some missing. This sample yields 100,000 to 150,000 clones, of which approximately 80% are seen a single time; 25% belongs to the top ten. Sequences were obtained from peripheral blood. The receptors here all came from a human donor in a cohort sampled during active COVID-19.

The table lists this clone with a count of one. Distinct nucleotide sequences in the sample also encode this CDR3. The chain links TRBV28 to TRBJ1-4; 9 bases match TRBD1. V shed 5 bases and J 3 bases; nucleotides not matched to a gene: 4. The CDR3 extends over 15 amino acids. Germline CDR1 reads MDHEN; CDR2 reads SYDVKM. Here the CDR3 reads CASSLQGAANEKLFF. The CDR3 DNA follows: TGTGCCAGCAGTCTACAGGGGGCGGCTAATGAAAAACTGTTTTTT.

The CDR3 here is CASSLFSGNSLVGEQFF. The CDR3 DNA reads as TGTGCCAGCAGCTTGTTTAGCGGGAATAGTCTAGTGGGTGAGCAGTTCTTC. The chain employs TRBV5-4 and TRBJ2-1; 8 positions match TRBD2. The CDR3 is 17 residues long. The germline V gene encodes CDR1 SGHNT and CDR2 YYREEE (reference sequence). Losses at the gene ends were 1 base for V and 9 bases for J; bases not matched to a gene: 15. The full variable domain, in which reference TRBV5-4 and TRBJ2-1 provide the parts outside the CDR3, is ETGVTQSPTHLIKTRGQQVTLRCSSQSGHNTVSWYQQALGQGPQFIFQYYREEENGRGNFPPRFSGLQFPNYSSELNVNALELDDSALYLCASSLFSGNSLVGEQFFGPGTRLTVL.

A single count supports this clone. V and J are TRBV4-1 and TRBJ2-7; a weak D match, TRBD1 (5 bases). V shed 1 base and J shed 2 bases, with 15 bases lying between them. Per the germline V gene, CDR1 is MGHRA and CDR2 is YSYEKL. The CDR3 is 16 amino acids. The chain's CDR3 is CASSQGMSADTYEQYF. For the CDR3, the DNA is TGCGCCAGCAGCCAAGGGATGAGTGCGGACACCTACGAGCAGTACTTC.

This clone was found a few times. The chain has TRBV7-9 and TRBJ2-2; TRBD1 might be the D (6 bases). Trimming shortened V by 3 bases and J by 6 bases, and 20 bases separated the two germline ends. CDR3 size: 17 residues. CDR1 and CDR2 from the germline V gene are SEHNR and FQNEAQ (reference sequence). CDR3 bases: TGTGCCAGCAGCTTTAGTCGGGACACCAGGGCCGCCGGGGAGCTGTTTTTT. Translated: CASSFSRDTRAAGELFF.

The rearrangement links TRBV28 to TRBJ1-4; D unclear. Trimming cost V 7 bases and J 11 bases, with 14 bases left between them. Germline assignment: CDR1 MDHEN and CDR2 SYDVKM. The CDR3 consists of 12 residues. The CDR3, as DNA: TGTGCCAGCACCTCCGATCCGGAGAAACTGTTTTTT. Protein product: CASTSDPEKLFF.

The chain employs TRBV6-5 and TRBJ2-1; D gene uncertain. Per the germline V gene, CDR1 is MNHEY and CDR2 is SVGAGI. Trimming cost V 2 bases and J 5 bases, with 10 bases left between them. The length of the CDR3 is 14 residues. CDR3 region: CASSYTTDNNEQFF. The CDR3, as DNA: TGTGCCAGCAGTTACACAACAGATAACAATGAGCAGTTCTTC.

This rearrangement joins TRBV12-3 or TRBV12-4 to TRBJ1-5; D may be TRBD1 (5 bases). V was cut by 3 bases and J by 7 bases, with 10 bases left in between. The CDR3 is 13 residues long. The CDR3 DNA reads as TGTGCCAGCAGTTTCGGGGGGAAACAGCCCCAGCATTTT. Translation: CASSFGGKQPQHF.

This chain links TRBV21-1 with TRBJ2-1; the DNA was not used to check the table's D call, TRBD2. TRBV21-1 counts as a pseudogene. The CDR3 is 13 residues long. CDR3 bases: TGTGCCACTCCGAGGCGGTTTCACAATGAGCAGTTCTTC. Translated: CATPRRFHNEQFF.

CDR3 region: CASSEGPRGFNTEAFF. The CDR3 DNA follows: TGTGCCAGCAGTGAAGGGCCCAGGGGGTTTAACACTGAAGCTTTCTTT. The V call is TRBV6-1, the J call TRBJ1-1; 7 nucleotides agree with TRBD1. The germline gives CDR1 MNHNS, CDR2 SASEGT. This CDR3 is 16 amino acids long. The V and J ends lost 1 base and 2 bases, in that order; junction bases with no gene match: 7.

The chain couples TRBV4-3 to TRBJ2-5, with D maybe TRBD2 (5 bases). Germline lookup yields CDR1 LGHNA and CDR2 YSLEER. The ends were cut back, 0 bases at V and 5 bases at J, with 22 bases in the middle. The CDR3 loop spans 18 amino acids. CDR3 region: CASSQDQRRGASGETQYF. In DNA form, the CDR3 reads TGCGCCAGCAGCCAAGATCAGCGCCGGGGAGCAAGTGGGGAGACCCAGTACTTC.

The chain carries TRBV27 and TRBJ1-2; TRBD1 is a possible D gene (6 bases). CDR3 size: 15 residues. The ends were cut back, 9 bases at V and 4 bases at J, with 21 bases in the middle. CDR1 and CDR2 (germline): MNHEY, SMNVEV (reference sequence). DNA for the CDR3: TGTGCCAGTAGTCCCCGCGGGGGGCGAAGCTATGGCTACACCTTC. Translation gives CASSPRGGRSYGYTF.

As DNA, the CDR3 is TGTGCCAGCTCACCGCGGACAGGCCTTTACAATGAGCAGTTCTTC. The encoded protein is CASSPRTGLYNEQFF. The chain couples TRBV18 to TRBJ2-1, with TRBD1 matching 7 bases. J lost 4 bases, V lost 3 bases, and 6 bases had no gene match. There are 15 residues in the CDR3. Germline V gene sequence: CDR1 KGHSH, CDR2 LQKENI.

The chain joins TRBV13 to TRBJ2-2; 9 bases are shared with TRBD2. J gave up 4 bases and V 1 base, and 10 bases lay outside the gene matches. The CDR3 loop spans 18 amino acids. Germline CDR1 and CDR2: PRHDT and FYEKMQ (reference sequence). This CDR3 reads CASSLEASGTIPTGELFF. The CDR3 bases are TGTGCCAGCAGCTTAGAAGCTAGCGGGACTATACCCACCGGGGAGCTGTTTTTT.

This clone was seen a few times. V usage is TRBV5-6 and J usage is TRBJ1-2; possibly TRBD1 for D (6 bases). The CDR3 contains 17 residues. Between the trimmed V and J ends, which lost 4 bases and 4 bases, there was a span of 23 bases. Per germline, CDR1 SGHDT and CDR2 YYEEEE. CDR3 coding DNA: TGTGCCAGCAGCCCGGGAACTTTAGACAGGCGCCGCTATGGCTACACCTTC. Protein sequence: CASSPGTLDRRRYGYTF.

The rearrangement joins TRBV18 to TRBJ2-5, with 9 bases lining up with TRBD1. Trimming cost V 5 bases and J 5 bases; bases outside gene matches: 3. The germline CDR1 and CDR2 sequences are KGHSH and LQKENI. The CDR3 totals 13 residues. The chain's CDR3 is CASSSTGGETQYF. In DNA form, the CDR3 reads TGTGCCAGCTCATCTACAGGGGGCGAGACCCAGTACTTC. Combining the CDR3 with reference TRBV18 and TRBJ2-5 gives the whole variable domain NAGVMQNPRHLVRRRGQEARLRCSPMKGHSHVYWYRQLPEEGLKFMVYLQKENIIDESGMPKERFSAEFPKEGPSILRIQQVVRGDSAAYFCASSSTGGETQYFGPGTRLLVL.

V and J are TRBV19 and TRBJ2-5; 7 nucleotides match TRBD2. Per germline, CDR1 LNHDA and CDR2 SQIVND (reference sequence). J was trimmed by 5 bases and V by 3 bases; bases with no gene match: 6. This CDR3 region has 14 residues. CDR3 region: CASSISGGEETQYF. The CDR3, as DNA: TGTGCCAGTAGTATCTCGGGAGGAGAGGAGACCCAGTACTTC.

In this sample, this clone turned up once. This chain links TRBV3-1 (or the pseudogene TRBV3-2) with TRBJ2-7; 8 nucleotides match TRBD1. The germline gives CDR1 LGHDT, CDR2 YNNKEL (reference sequence). Unmatched junction bases numbered 4, after V lost 3 bases and J lost 3 bases. The CDR3 loop spans 14 amino acids. The CDR3 loop is CASSQGQVIYEQYF. CDR3 DNA: TGTGCCAGCAGCCAGGGACAGGTCATCTACGAGCAGTACTTC.

The V call is TRBV7-9, the J call TRBJ2-1, with D unresolved. The CDR3 totals 14 residues. Looked up from germline, CDR1 is SEHNR and CDR2 is FQNEAQ (reference sequence). The V end was cut by 5 bases, the J end by 0 bases, with 8 bases between. CDR3 loop: CASSISDSYNEQFF. In nucleotides, the CDR3 is TGTGCCAGCAGCATATCAGACTCCTACAATGAGCAGTTCTTC.

This clone was recorded only once. The genes are TRBV14 and TRBJ1-5, with TRBD1 as a possible D gene (6 bases). Trimming shortened V by 4 bases and J by 9 bases, and 13 bases separated the two germline ends. This CDR3 contains 13 residues. Germline CDR1 and CDR2: SGHDN and FVKESK. CDR3 in amino acids: CASSRITGTPQHF. As DNA, the CDR3 is TGTGCCAGCAGCCGGATCACAGGGACGCCCCAGCATTTT.

This chain connects TRBV7-3 to TRBJ2-5; TRBD2 agrees at 10 bases. CDR1 is SGHTA, CDR2 FQGTGA, per germline. J was trimmed by 2 bases and V by 5 bases; bases with no gene match: 8. The CDR3 is made up of 16 amino acids. The CDR3 nucleotides are TGTGCCAGCAGCCCGGCGGGACTAGCGAGTCAAGAGACCCAGTACTTC. It translates to CASSPAGLASQETQYF.

This chain joins TRBV10-1 and TRBJ1-5, with a possible D match to TRBD1 (6 bases). The CDR3 contains 21 residues. Per germline, CDR1 WNHNN and CDR2 SYGVQD (reference sequence). V was cut by 7 bases and J by 3 bases, with 34 bases left in between. Written as DNA, the CDR3 is TGCGCCAGCATTACCGTCTTGAAACAACTTAACTATGACAGGTACAATCAGCCCCAGCATTTT. It codes for CASITVLKQLNYDRYNQPQHF.

V usage is TRBV7-2 and J usage is TRBJ2-1, with a tentative D call TRBD2 (6 bases). The CDR3 spans 16 residues. V was trimmed by 7 bases and J by 9 bases, leaving 25 bases between them. Germline loops: CDR1 SGHTA, CDR2 FQGNSA. The CDR3 coding sequence is TGTGCCAGCACCCCAGCTATCACTAGCTACCTTGGTGAGCAGTTCTTC. The encoded protein is CASTPAITSYLGEQFF.

This clone appeared once. This rearrangement joins TRBV30 to TRBJ1-5, with a possible D match to TRBD1 (6 bases). Germline V gene lookup returns CDR1 GTSNPN and CDR2 SVGIG (reference sequence). Trimming took 4 bases from V and 5 from J, leaving 12 bases between them. The CDR3 is 13 residues long. The CDR3 reads CAWTGARDQPQHF. CDR3 in DNA: TGTGCCTGGACAGGGGCCAGGGATCAGCCCCAGCATTTT.

The chain joins TRBV7-2 to TRBJ1-2; D gene uncertain. V lost 2 bases, J lost 2 bases, and 18 bases lay in between. Looked up from germline, CDR1 is SGHTA and CDR2 is FQGNSA. This CDR3 spans 17 amino acids. The CDR3 DNA reads as TGTGCCAGCAGCTTATTTGTCGAGCCGTCCCAAAACTATGGCTACACCTTC. Translated: CASSLFVEPSQNYGYTF.

The V call is TRBV21-1, the J call TRBJ2-1; the D call TRBD1 from the table was never checked on the DNA. TRBV21-1 is a pseudogene segment. The CDR3 has 16 residues. The CDR3 nucleotides are TGTGCCAGCAGCCCCGGTAGGACAGACTATTACAATGAGCAGTTCTTC. Translated, it gives CASSPGRTDYYNEQFF.

This clone came up once. V gene TRBV29-1 combines with J gene TRBJ2-1, with a weak D call TRBD2 (7 bases). CDR1 SQVTM and CDR2 ANQGSEA come from the germline V gene. There are 14 residues in the CDR3. Trimming left V 7 bases short and J 6 bases short, with 19 bases between. CDR3 loop: CSGRGGGDFNEQFF. DNA of the CDR3: TGCAGCGGCCGAGGGGGGGGCGACTTCAATGAGCAGTTCTTC.

This clone has only a few counts. The V and J genes are TRBV29-1 and TRBJ1-1, with D tentatively TRBD1 (5 bases). Germline V gives CDR1 SQVTM, CDR2 ANQGSEA. Between the trimmed V and J ends, which lost 7 bases and 0 bases, there was a span of 9 bases. The CDR3 runs 12 residues. The CDR3 DNA follows: TGCAGCGCACTGACAGTGAACACTGAAGCTTTCTTT. Translated, it gives CSALTVNTEAFF.

The chain has TRBV30 and TRBJ1-1; TRBD1 aligns across 8 bases. Germline V CDR1 and CDR2: GTSNPN, SVGIG (reference sequence). Trimming cost V 4 bases and J 1 base; bases outside gene matches: 2. This CDR3 has 13 residues. This CDR3 is CAWNRGTNTEAFF. DNA of the CDR3: TGTGCCTGGAACAGGGGGACGAACACTGAAGCTTTCTTT.

This rearrangement joins TRBV5-1 to TRBJ2-7, with TRBD1 matching 7 bases. The CDR3 consists of 14 residues. The V segment lost 4 bases and the J segment 2 bases; nucleotides outside the gene matches: 6. Per the germline V gene, CDR1 is SGHRS and CDR2 is YFSETQ. The CDR3 DNA is TGCGCCAGCAGCGAGCAGGGGGTCCCCTACGAGCAGTACTTC. This gives the protein CASSEQGVPYEQYF.

This chain uses TRBV5-6 with TRBJ2-5, with 7 bases aligning to TRBD2. The CDR3 length is 15 residues. The trim removed 0 bases at V and 2 bases at J, leaving 4 bases unmatched. The germline V gene has CDR1 SGHDT and CDR2 YYEEEE. CDR3 DNA sequence: TGTGCCAGCAGCTTGGTCGGCGGGAGACAAGAGACCCAGTACTTC. This codes for CASSLVGGRQETQYF.

The rearrangement links TRBV19 to TRBJ1-1, with D possibly matching TRBD1 (5 bases). V was clipped by 10 bases and J by 7 bases, with 22 bases between them. The CDR3 is made up of 14 amino acids. Germline V gene sequence: CDR1 LNHDA, CDR2 SQIVND (reference sequence). The CDR3 protein is CATGTNGRRVEAFF. Written as DNA, the CDR3 is TGTGCCACCGGGACTAACGGACGAAGGGTTGAAGCTTTCTTT.

V usage is TRBV18 and J usage is TRBJ1-1; tentative D call: TRBD1 (6 bases). The CDR3 consists of 15 residues. The germline V and J ends were trimmed by 2 bases and 1 base, with 11 bases remaining between them. Germline V gives CDR1 KGHSH, CDR2 LQKENI. Written as DNA, the CDR3 is TGTGCCAGCTCACCAACAGGGTCGAGGAACACTGAAGCTTTCTTT. Amino acids: CASSPTGSRNTEAFF. The variable domain in full, completed from reference TRBV18 and TRBJ1-1, reads NAGVMQNPRHLVRRRGQEARLRCSPMKGHSHVYWYRQLPEEGLKFMVYLQKENIIDESGMPKERFSAEFPKEGPSILRIQQVVRGDSAAYFCASSPTGSRNTEAFFGQGTRLTVV.